The 29 T cell receptor beta chains below were found in one sample sequenced in a study of cytomegalovirus exposure and HLA in healthy donors. The PCR contained 60 Vbeta and 13 Jbeta primers. Generated by immunoSEQ multiplex PCR, the TCRdb table keeps only in-frame clones and is missing some. The table records under 250,000 clones, about 81% of them present only once. Sequencing input: PBMCs. These receptor sequences come from a woman aged 40 to 55 in good health and CMV-seronegative.

J is TRBJ2-3 and V is TRBV5-4; 15 bases are shared with TRBD2. J gave up 4 bases and V 4 bases, and 4 bases lay outside the gene matches. The CDR3 totals 16 residues. CDR1 and CDR2 (germline): SGHNT, YYREEE (reference sequence). The CDR3 region is CASSTRTSGRADTQYF. The CDR3 DNA follows: TGTGCCAGCAGCACGAGGACTAGCGGGAGGGCAGATACGCAGTATTTT.

V and J are TRBV9 and TRBJ1-2; no clear D. The germline V gene encodes CDR1 SGDLS and CDR2 YYNGEE. V gave up 4 bases and J gave up 7 bases, with 8 bases separating them. The CDR3 consists of 11 residues. CDR3 residues: CASSSVRGYTF. CDR3 sequence (DNA): TGTGCCAGCAGCAGCGTACGTGGCTACACCTTC.

This clone has a handful of counts. The chain recombines TRBV2 with TRBJ2-5, with D maybe TRBD1 (5 bases). The CDR3 is 14 residues long. Per the germline V gene, CDR1 is SNHLY and CDR2 is FYNNEI. The ends were cut back, 10 bases at V and 7 bases at J, with 22 bases in the middle. CDR3 sequence (DNA): TGTGCCATCCAGGACCCTGAAAGGGGAACGACCCAGTACTTC. It specifies CAIQDPERGTTQYF.

Here the CDR3 reads CASSYDRDSPLHF. The CDR3 coding sequence is TGTGCCAGCAGTTACGACAGGGACTCACCCCTCCACTTT. The chain links TRBV6-5 to TRBJ1-6, with 7 bases lining up with TRBD1. The V gene's germline CDR1 is MNHEY and CDR2 SVGAGI. With 2 bases clipped from V and 10 bases from J, the junction kept 2 bases outside the gene matches. This CDR3 region has 13 residues.

The gene calls are TRBV28 and TRBJ1-1; TRBD1 might be the D (5 bases). Looked up from germline, CDR1 is MDHEN and CDR2 is SYDVKM. The CDR3 totals 12 residues. V gave up 11 bases and J gave up 4 bases, with 14 bases separating them. For the CDR3, the DNA is TGTGCCCACTTCGCTCAGGGCACTGAAGCTTTCTTT. Residues: CAHFAQGTEAFF. The full variable domain, in which reference TRBV28 and TRBJ1-1 provide the parts outside the CDR3, is DVKVTQSSRYLVKRTGEKVFLECVQDMDHENMFWYRQDPGLGLRLIYFSYDVKMKEKGDIPEGYSVSREKKERFSLILESASTNQTSMYLCAHFAQGTEAFFGQGTRLTVV.

This chain joins TRBV19 and TRBJ2-1; TRBD1 is a possible D gene (5 bases). This CDR3 has 13 residues. Germline lookup yields CDR1 LNHDA and CDR2 SQIVND (reference sequence). Trimming took 6 bases from V and 2 from J, leaving 8 bases between them. In DNA, the CDR3 is TGTGCCAGTAGGCCAGGGCCCTACAATGAGCAGTTCTTC. Its protein product is CASRPGPYNEQFF.

This clone was picked up a small number of times. The chain has TRBV27 and TRBJ1-5; maybe TRBD1 (5 bases). Looked up from germline, CDR1 is MNHEY and CDR2 is SMNVEV (reference sequence). The CDR3 has 14 residues. V was clipped by 3 bases and J by 5 bases, with 11 bases between them. The CDR3 loop reads CASSLGGEDQPQHF. The CDR3 bases are TGTGCCAGCAGTTTGGGGGGTGAGGATCAGCCCCAGCATTTT.

The chain couples TRBV5-4 to TRBJ2-2, with TRBD1 matching 7 bases. The CDR3 loop spans 15 amino acids. V shed 2 bases, J shed 0 bases, and the junction held 1 base outside the gene matches. Germline V CDR1 and CDR2: SGHNT, YYREEE (reference sequence). The CDR3 nucleotides read TGTGCCAGCAGCTTTGGGACAGCGAACACCGGGGAGCTGTTTTTT. Residues: CASSFGTANTGELFF. The variable domain in full, completed from reference TRBV5-4 and TRBJ2-2, reads ETGVTQSPTHLIKTRGQQVTLRCSSQSGHNTVSWYQQALGQGPQFIFQYYREEENGRGNFPPRFSGLQFPNYSSELNVNALELDDSALYLCASSFGTANTGELFFGEGSRLTVL.

V is TRBV28 and J is TRBJ1-1, with a weak D call TRBD1 (6 bases). CDR1 MDHEN and CDR2 SYDVKM come from the germline V gene. The CDR3 is 11 amino acids. With 4 bases removed from V and 6 bases from J, the gap between germline ends came to 6 bases. The CDR3 protein is CASSSGAEAFF. The CDR3 DNA sequence: TGTGCCAGCAGTTCAGGGGCTGAAGCTTTCTTT.

This clone appeared a single time. The V call is TRBV27, the J call TRBJ2-6; D remains ambiguous. Germline CDR1 and CDR2: MNHEY and SMNVEV (reference sequence). The V gene lost 8 bases and the J gene lost 3 bases, with 11 bases spanning the gap. This CDR3 comprises 14 residues. The CDR3 here is CASASGFGANVLTF. CDR3 coding DNA: TGTGCCAGCGCGTCCGGGTTTGGGGCCAACGTCCTGACTTTC.

DNA for the CDR3: TGTGCCAGCAGCTTATGGGAGGAAGCTTTCTTT. Encoded protein: CASSLWEEAFF. The rearrangement links TRBV7-9 to TRBJ1-1; D call uncertain. V was shortened by 2 bases and J by 8 bases, with 6 bases between the two germline ends. The CDR3 is 11 amino acids. CDR1 SEHNR and CDR2 FQNEAQ come from the germline V gene (reference sequence). Looking up the rest from reference TRBV7-9 and TRBJ1-1 gives the full variable domain: DTGVSQNPRHKITKRGQNVTFRCDPISEHNRLYWYRQTLGQGPEFLTYFQNEAQLEKSRLLSDRFSAERPKGSFSTLEIQRTEQGDSAMYLCASSLWEEAFFGQGTRLTVV.

The chain employs TRBV19 and TRBJ1-5, with D unresolved. V lost 2 bases and J 4 bases, leaving 12 bases between the germline ends. The CDR3 covers 15 residues. Germline V gene sequence: CDR1 LNHDA, CDR2 SQIVND (reference sequence). The CDR3 DNA follows: TGTGCCAGTAGTATACGCCAGGATGTGAATCAGCCCCAGCATTTT. It specifies CASSIRQDVNQPQHF.

The genes are TRBV11-2 and TRBJ2-5, with no clear D. The CDR3 contains 14 residues. Germline CDR1 reads SGHAT; CDR2 reads FQNNGV. V was cut by 4 bases and J by 5 bases, with 14 bases left in between. The CDR3 nucleotides read TGTGCCAGCAGCTCTCCGGTCCAAGAGGAGACCCAGTACTTC. Residues: CASSSPVQEETQYF.

Concerning this clone itself: At one end, the junction sequence differs from germline, possibly due to a read error. The chain has TRBV10-3 and TRBJ2-1; 9 bases are a match to TRBD2. This CDR3 spans 15 amino acids. CDR1 and CDR2 (germline): ENHRY, SYGVKD. The DNA for the CDR3 is TGTGCCATCCGTGAGGGACTAGCAGGAGAGCATGAATGGTTCTTC. The encoded protein is CAIREGLAGEHEWFF.

V usage is TRBV19 and J usage is TRBJ1-4, with 10 bases matching TRBD1. The CDR3 has 15 residues. Germline-derived CDR1 and CDR2 are LNHDA and SQIVND (reference sequence). With V trimmed by 3 bases and J by 5 bases, 3 bases remained unmatched. The CDR3 loop reads CASSIRTGGNEKLFF. CDR3 in DNA: TGTGCCAGTAGTATCAGGACAGGGGGAAATGAAAAACTGTTTTTT.

This clone was picked up a small number of times. The V and J genes are TRBV7-2 and TRBJ2-1; possible D gene TRBD2, 5 bases. Trimming left V 5 bases short and J 5 bases short, with 16 bases between. The CDR3 spans 15 residues. Germline CDR1 is SGHTA and CDR2 is FQGNSA. In DNA, the CDR3 is TGTGCCAGCAGCCCTCTAGCCGCCTACAACAATGAGCAGTTCTTC. Translated: CASSPLAAYNNEQFF.

The V call is TRBV5-1, the J call TRBJ2-1; D possibly corresponds to TRBD1 (7 bases). Germline-derived CDR1 and CDR2 are SGHRS and YFSETQ. Trimming removed 7 bases at V and 4 bases at J, with 18 bases between. The length of the CDR3 is 15 residues. The CDR3 nucleotides are TGCGCCAGCTCGGAGGGGGCGACCTCTTACAATGAGCAGTTCTTC. This sequence encodes CASSEGATSYNEQFF.

The CDR3 spells CASSIQLRVGGETQYF. The CDR3 bases are TGTGCCAGTAGCATACAACTGAGGGTTGGGGGGGAGACCCAGTACTTC. The rearrangement uses TRBV19 and TRBJ2-5; D might be TRBD2 (6 bases). CDR1 LNHDA and CDR2 SQIVND come from the germline V gene (reference sequence). The CDR3 has 16 residues. Trimming removed 6 bases from V and 5 bases from J, with 22 bases in between.

This sequence joins TRBV9 and TRBJ2-7, with 9 bases fitting TRBD1. CDR1 is SGDLS, CDR2 YYNGEE, per germline. This CDR3 is built from 16 residues. The junction had 6 bases not matched to a gene; V was cut back by 0 bases and J by 2 bases. The CDR3 region is CASSVAPGTGTYEQYF. CDR3 sequence (DNA): TGTGCCAGCAGCGTAGCTCCGGGGACAGGGACCTACGAGCAGTACTTC.

The chain uses TRBV29-1 and TRBJ2-3, with unresolved D. Germline loops: CDR1 SQVTM, CDR2 ANQGSEA. This CDR3 is built from 10 residues. V lost 5 bases and J lost 5, with 5 bases in between. CDR3 sequence reads: CSVHLDTQYF. The CDR3 DNA is TGCAGCGTTCACTTAGATACGCAGTATTTT.

The CDR3 DNA reads TGTGCCAGCAGCTCTGGGCCGGGACAGCAAGAGACCCAGTACTTC. It translates to CASSSGPGQQETQYF. This chain links TRBV7-8 with TRBJ2-5; 7 positions agree with TRBD1. This CDR3 spans 15 amino acids. CDR1 and CDR2 from the germline V gene are SGHVS and FQNEAQ. V was clipped by 4 bases and J by 2 bases; unmatched bases: 7.

The chain carries TRBV19 and TRBJ2-7; possible D gene TRBD2, 5 bases. Looked up from germline, CDR1 is LNHDA and CDR2 is SQIVND (reference sequence). This CDR3 region has 13 residues. V shed 5 bases and J shed 5 bases, with 13 bases lying between them. Here the CDR3 DNA reads TGTGCCAGTAGTGTGGTGGCGGGCCACGAGCAGTACTTC. Amino acids: CASSVVAGHEQYF.

J is TRBJ2-7 and V is TRBV28; 7 bases match TRBD1. After removal of 3 bases from V and 4 bases from J, the junction contained 6 bases not matched to a gene. The CDR3 covers 14 residues. Per the germline V gene, CDR1 is MDHEN and CDR2 is SYDVKM. Here the CDR3 DNA reads TGTGCCAGCAGTTTTGGGACAGCCTCTTACGAGCAGTACTTC. Translating gives CASSFGTASYEQYF.

The J gene is TRBJ2-3, the V gene TRBV9, with D perhaps matching TRBD2 (5 bases). Trimming cost V 0 bases and J 10 bases, with 12 bases left between them. The germline V gene encodes CDR1 SGDLS and CDR2 YYNGEE. The CDR3 covers 13 residues. The CDR3 loop reads CASSVGAPGAQYF. The CDR3 bases are TGTGCCAGCAGCGTAGGGGCCCCCGGGGCGCAGTATTTT.

As to this clone: A junction end diverges from the germline sequence, so it may reflect a read error. J is TRBJ2-7 and V is TRBV7-9; D perhaps matches TRBD2 (6 bases). This CDR3 is 12 amino acids long. Germline values: CDR1 SEHNR, CDR2 FQNEAQ (reference sequence). CDR3 DNA sequence: TGTGCCAGCAGCCCAAACCGGGACTCAAGCAGCTTC. This translates into CASSPNRDSSSF.

About this clone: The junction and the germline gene differ at one end; a read error may be behind it. V usage is TRBV6-5 and J usage is TRBJ1-3; D is uncertain. The V gene's germline CDR1 is MNHEY and CDR2 SVGAGI. The CDR3 spans 13 residues. This chain's CDR3 is CASSGLQRNTIFF. DNA for the CDR3: TGTGCCAGCAGTGGTCTCCAAAGAAACACCATATTTTTT.

The chain carries TRBV6-5 and TRBJ1-4; 7 positions agree with TRBD1. Germline V gives CDR1 MNHEY, CDR2 SVGAGI. V trimming: 0 bases; J trimming: 6 bases; junction bases outside the gene matches: 7. The CDR3 covers 16 residues. The CDR3 region has the DNA TGTGCCAGCAGTTACTCTAGACAGGGTTGGGATGAAAAACTGTTTTTT. Encoded protein: CASSYSRQGWDEKLFF.

This sequence joins TRBV19 and TRBJ1-1, with TRBD1 matching over 8 bases. The V gene's germline CDR1 is LNHDA and CDR2 SQIVND (reference sequence). This CDR3 region has 15 residues. V lost 10 bases, J lost 1 base, and 11 bases stayed unmatched. The CDR3 here is CATSSFDRGNTEAFF. In nucleotides, the CDR3 is TGTGCCACCTCCAGCTTCGACAGGGGGAACACTGAAGCTTTCTTT.

This chain connects TRBV2 to TRBJ2-4, with 11 positions matching TRBD2. The germline V gene has CDR1 SNHLY and CDR2 FYNNEI. With 6 bases clipped from V and 6 bases from J, the junction kept 4 bases outside the gene matches. CDR3 length: 14 residues. CDR3: CASSPGLAGNIQYF. For the CDR3, the DNA is TGTGCCAGCAGCCCCGGACTAGCGGGAAACATTCAGTACTTC.